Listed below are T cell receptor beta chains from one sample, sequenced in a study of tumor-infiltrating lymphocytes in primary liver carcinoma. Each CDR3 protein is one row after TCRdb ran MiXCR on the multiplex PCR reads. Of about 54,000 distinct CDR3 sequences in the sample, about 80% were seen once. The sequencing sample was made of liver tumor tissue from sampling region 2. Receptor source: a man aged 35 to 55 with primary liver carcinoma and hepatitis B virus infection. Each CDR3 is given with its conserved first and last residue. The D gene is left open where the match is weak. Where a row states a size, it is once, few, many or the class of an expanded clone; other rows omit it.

CDR3: CSVEARGEEKLFF
DNA: TGCAGCGTTGAGGCACGGGGAGAGGAAAAATTGTTTTTT
V: TRBV29-1
J: TRBJ1-4
size: .
D: .

CDR3: CAGSPFGLAGGNEQFF
DNA: TGTGCCGGCAGCCCCTTCGGACTTGCGGGGGGCAATGAGCAGTTCTTC
V: TRBV12-3/TRBV12-4
J: TRBJ2-1
size: .
D: TRBD2

CDR3: CASNDRGGHEQYF
DNA: TGTGCCAGCAATGACAGGGGGGGCCACGAGCAATACTTC
V: TRBV28
J: TRBJ2-7
size: .
D: TRBD1

CDR3: CACSHLAGLTIDTQYF
DNA: TGTGCCTGCAGTCATTTAGCGGGTTTAACCATAGATACGCAGTATTTT
V: TRBV6-1
J: TRBJ2-3
size: .
D: TRBD2

CDR3: CAWSVPGDQTSGSSQETQYF
DNA: TGTGCCTGGAGTGTACCTGGGGACCAAACTAGCGGGAGCTCCCAAGAGACTCAGTACTTC
V: TRBV30
J: TRBJ2-5
size: .
D: TRBD2

CDR3: CASEIANYGYTF
DNA: TGCGCCAGCGAGATAGCTAACTATGGCTACACCTTC
V: TRBV4-1
J: TRBJ1-2
size: .
D: .

CDR3: CANSETSGRVYEQYF
DNA: TGCGCCAACAGCGAGACTAGCGGGCGTGTCTACGAGCAGTACTTC
V: TRBV5-1
J: TRBJ2-7
size: few
D: TRBD2

CDR3: CTSILNSGGTDTQCF
DNA: TGTACCAGCATCTTGAATAGCGGTGGGACAGATACGCAGTGTTTT
V: TRBV12-3/TRBV12-4
J: TRBJ2-3
size: once
D: .

CDR3: CASSPTDGLSYKQYF
DNA: TGTGCCAGCAGCCCGACTGATGGGCTTTCATACAAGCAGTACTTC
V: TRBV7-8
J: TRBJ2-7
size: .
D: .

CDR3: CASSGGTVGNEQFF
DNA: TGTGCCAGCAGCGGGGGGACGGTGGGGAATGAGCAGTTCTTC
V: TRBV9
J: TRBJ2-1
size: few
D: .

CDR3: CASRQPGPAEQYF
DNA: TGCGCCAGCAGACAACCGGGACCAGCCGAGCAGTACTTC
V: TRBV10-2
J: TRBJ2-7
size: few
D: .

CDR3: CASTIDKGNEKLFF
DNA: TGTGCCAGCACTATCGACAAGGGAAACGAAAAACTGTTTTTT
V: TRBV6-6
J: TRBJ1-4
size: .
D: .

CDR3: CASSLGTGPNEKLFF
DNA: TGCGCCAGCAGCTTAGGGACAGGCCCGAATGAAAAACTGTTTTTT
V: TRBV5-1
J: TRBJ1-4
size: many
D: TRBD1

CDR3: CAGSLAHTEAFF
DNA: TGTGCCGGCAGCTTAGCCCACACTGAGGCTTTCTTT
V: TRBV13
J: TRBJ1-1
size: .
D: .

CDR3: CASSRGGPMNTEASF
DNA: TGTGCCAGCAGTCGAGGGGGGCCAATGAACACTGAAGCTTCCTTC
V: TRBV5-5
J: TRBJ1-1
size: .
D: .

CDR3: CTSSQSGASADNEQFF
DNA: TGCACCAGCAGCCAATCCGGGGCTAGCGCTGACAATGAGCAGTTCTTC
V: TRBV4-1
J: TRBJ2-1
size: .
D: .

CDR3: CANGLGQGKALF
DNA: TGTGCTAATGGTTTGGGACAGGGAAAAGCTCTCTTT
V: TRBV12-5
J: TRBJ1-1
size: .
D: TRBD1

CDR3: CASIAGLARHGELFF
DNA: TGTGCCAGTATCGCGGGACTAGCGCGTCACGGGGAACTGTTTTTT
V: TRBV11-2
J: TRBJ2-2
size: .
D: TRBD2

CDR3: CASSRREGRNNEQFF
DNA: TGTGCCAGCAGTCGTCGGGAGGGCCGTAACAATGAGCAGTTCTTC
V: TRBV3-1
J: TRBJ2-1
size: few
D: TRBD2

CDR3: CASSEELMLAHFQYF
DNA: TGTGCCAGCAGTGAAGAACTGATGCTAGCCCACTTTCAGTACTTC
V: TRBV6-1
J: TRBJ2-4
size: .
D: .

CDR3: CASSRTGGTGELFF
DNA: TGCGCCAGCAGCCGGACAGGCGGCACCGGGGAGCTGTTTTTT
V: TRBV10-1
J: TRBJ2-2
size: many
D: TRBD1

CDR3: CAIRTGTGSYEQYF
DNA: TGTGCCATCAGGACCGGGACAGGGAGCTACGAGCAGTACTTC
V: TRBV28
J: TRBJ2-7
size: .
D: TRBD1

CDR3: CASSFGAAGYYEQYF
DNA: TGTGCCAGCAGTTTCGGGGCCGCAGGGTACTACGAGCAGTACTTC
V: TRBV28
J: TRBJ2-7
size: many
D: .

CDR3: CVSSLNRDQPQHF
DNA: TGTGTCAGCAGCTTAAATCGGGACCAACCCCAGCATTTT
V: TRBV7-8
J: TRBJ1-5
size: .
D: .

CDR3: CASGTGPVNEKLFF
DNA: TGTGCGTCCGGGACAGGCCCCGTCAATGAAAAACTGTTTTTT
V: TRBV11-1
J: TRBJ1-4
size: .
D: TRBD1

CDR3: CASSPLADDTQYF
DNA: TGTGCCAGCAGCCCGCTAGCAGACGATACGCAGTATTTT
V: TRBV11-2
J: TRBJ2-3
size: medium-sized
D: .

CDR3: CVTSEQGTYGYTF
DNA: TGTGTCACCAGTGAACAGGGGACCTATGGCTACACCTTC
V: TRBV24-1
J: TRBJ1-2
size: .
D: TRBD1

CDR3: CGSLLPGVYTGELFF
DNA: TGTGGCAGTCTCCTACCGGGAGTGTACACCGGGGAGCTGTTTTTT
V: TRBV11-2
J: TRBJ2-2
size: once
D: .

CDR3: CASSKVLQTTGELFF
DNA: TGTGCCAGCAGCAAAGTTTTACAGACCACCGGGGAGCTGTTTTTT
V: TRBV21-1
J: TRBJ2-2
size: .
D: .

CDR3: CASSQAGRGGNNEQFF
DNA: TGCGCCAGCAGCCAAGCAGGACGTGGGGGAAACAATGAGCAGTTCTTC
V: TRBV4-1
J: TRBJ2-1
size: .
D: .

CDR3: CASSLSRAGYTF
DNA: TGTGCCAGCAGCTTAAGCAGGGCGGGCTACACCTTC
V: TRBV13
J: TRBJ1-2
size: many
D: .

CDR3: CTSSYDAVGTGELSF
DNA: TGTACCAGCAGTTACGATGCGGTCGGGACCGGGGAGCTGTCTTTT
V: TRBV6-6
J: TRBJ2-2
size: .
D: .

CDR3: CANSYGTQGQPQHF
DNA: TGCGCCAACAGTTATGGGACCCAGGGGCAGCCCCAGCATTTT
V: TRBV6-6
J: TRBJ1-5
size: .
D: .

CDR3: CASSLTAGDNEQFF
DNA: TGTGCCAGCAGCCTAACCGCAGGGGACAATGAGCAGTTCTTC
V: TRBV7-3
J: TRBJ2-1
size: few
D: .

CDR3: CATSNLGQFGNEQLF
DNA: TGTGCCACCAGTAATTTGGGACAATTCGGGAATGAGCAGCTCTTC
V: TRBV24-1
J: TRBJ2-1
size: .
D: .

CDR3: CASSFGSSYEQYF
DNA: TGTGCCAGCAGCTTCGGGAGTTCCTACGAGCAGTACTTC
V: TRBV5-5
J: TRBJ2-7
size: many
D: .

CDR3: CASSRQGGDNEHFF
DNA: TGTGCCAGCAGCCGCCAGGGAGGGGACAATGAGCACTTCTTC
V: TRBV12-3/TRBV12-4
J: TRBJ2-1
size: once
D: .

CDR3: CASNPDRAGYDYTF
DNA: TGTGCCAGCAACCCGGACAGGGCGGGGTACGACTACACCTTC
V: TRBV6-6
J: TRBJ1-2
size: once
D: TRBD1

CDR3: CASSSLPVYQETQYF
DNA: TGTGCCAGCAGCTCACTCCCGGTGTACCAAGAGACACAGTACTTC
V: TRBV7-9
J: TRBJ2-5
size: .
D: .

CDR3: CASSLDGGRRSYNKQFF
DNA: TGTGCCAGCAGCTTAGATGGAGGCAGAAGGTCCTACAATAAGCAGTTCTTC
V: TRBV13
J: TRBJ2-1
size: .
D: .

CDR3: CASSEISGAGGGEQYF
DNA: TGTGCCAGCAGTGAGATTTCGGGAGCAGGGGGGGGCGAGCAGTACTTC
V: TRBV6-1
J: TRBJ2-7
size: many
D: .

CDR3: CASSHEAGTGANVLTF
DNA: TGCGCCAGCAGCCATGAAGCAGGGACTGGAGCCAACGTCCTGACTTTC
V: TRBV4-1
J: TRBJ2-6
size: .
D: .

CDR3: CASISSGEHTGELFF
DNA: TGTGCCAGCATCTCGTCAGGGGAACACACCGGGGAGCTGTTTTTT
V: TRBV5-5
J: TRBJ2-2
size: .
D: .

CDR3: CASSYYGRGINYGYTF
DNA: TGTGCCAGCAGTTACTATGGGCGGGGCATTAACTATGGCTACACCTTC
V: TRBV6-5
J: TRBJ1-2
size: .
D: .

CDR3: CASRERDTYYGYTF
DNA: TGTGCCAGCAGAGAGAGGGACACCTACTATGGCTACACGTTC
V: TRBV11-2
J: TRBJ1-2
size: .
D: .

CDR3: CASSPGRAGPVPREQYF
DNA: TGTGCCAGCAGTCCGGGACGCGCAGGACCGGTACCAAGGGAGCAGTACTTC
V: TRBV6-1
J: TRBJ2-7
size: .
D: .

CDR3: CASSGRRGSCNEQFF
DNA: TGCGCCAGCAGTGGGAGGCGGGGTTCCTGCAATGAGCAGTTCTTC
V: TRBV10-1
J: TRBJ2-1
size: .
D: .

CDR3: CASYTFGDLTEETQYF
DNA: TGTGCCAGCTATACGTTTGGGGACTTGACGGAAGAGACCCAGTATTTC
V: TRBV6-6
J: TRBJ2-5
size: .
D: .

CDR3: CAGSLNRNQPQHF
DNA: TGTGCCGGCAGCTTAAATCGGAATCAACCCCAGCATTTT
V: TRBV7-8
J: TRBJ1-5
size: .
D: .

CDR3: CASSLQGALTGDTNYF
DNA: TGTGCCAGCAGCTTACAGGGGGCTTTAACAGGAGATACGAACTATTTT
V: TRBV12-3/TRBV12-4
J: TRBJ2-3
size: .
D: TRBD1

CDR3: CASSPPSIDTQYF
DNA: TGTGCCAGCAGTCCTCCTAGCATAGATACGCAGTATTTT
V: TRBV28
J: TRBJ2-3
size: .
D: .

CDR3: CAAGPGLAGVNEQFF
DNA: TGTGCCGCCGGGCCGGGCCTAGCGGGAGTGAATGAGCAGTTCTTC
V: TRBV6-5
J: TRBJ2-1
size: many
D: TRBD2

CDR3: CASSIQWRENSSLHF
DNA: TGTGCCAGCAGCATCCAGTGGAGGGAGAATTCATCCCTCCACTTT
V: TRBV7-8
J: TRBJ1-6
size: .
D: .